This note documents a single T cell receptor beta chain sequence. Its specificity is not known. This sample stems from a study of OX40 agonist ivuxolimab in advanced cancers. Study as a whole: The dose of intravenous ivuxolimab that patients received every 2 weeks ranged from 0.01 to 10 mg/kg. Prior anti-PD-1, anti-PD-L1 or anti-CTLA-4 therapy was allowed; 40% had some.

Trimming took 5 bases from V and 3 from J, leaving 10 bases between them. Germline V gene data show CDR1 as LGHNA and CDR2 as YSLEER. The CDR3 spans 13 residues. Measured with immunoSEQ multiplex PCR; TCRdb has only the in-frame clones, and not every one. Among roughly 72,000 clones, about 93% were seen once, and the ten largest hold 15% to 19%. General study results and limits: Some patients without response likewise showed low normalized clonal expansion. Both CD4+ and CD8+ T cell populations in blood had undergone clonal expansion by week 6 at 0.1 to 3.0 mg/kg.

This chain uses TRBV4-3 with TRBJ1-1; D call uncertain. Material: CD4+ or CD8+ T cells sorted from blood, obtained in a trial of the OX40 agonist ivuxolimab. This receptor was taken from an adult with an advanced solid tumor such as melanoma, head and neck, liver or kidney cancer. CDR3 sequence reads: CASSYNMDTEAFF. The CDR3 nucleotides read TGCGCCAGCAGCTATAACATGGACACTGAAGCTTTCTTT.